The T cell receptor (beta chain) under discussion was sequenced for a study of blood T cell repertoires in COVID-19. Study-level background: There were acute and convalescent COVID-19 samples, and they came from the United States, Italy and Spain. From T cells, B-cell-depleted T cells, or PBMCs came the material, which was cDNA or gDNA.

In the original analysis: Researchers report that nucleated cell counts were estimated from reference gene primer amplification. Clones were sequenced by immunoSEQ multiplex PCR, and TCRdb holds only the in-frame ones, with some missing. Clone size and V and J calls were adopted from that table, with D and trimming inferred from the DNA. Found here are tens of thousands of clones, just over 85% of them singletons; the top ten hold about 25%. CDR1 and CDR2 from the germline V gene are GTSNPN and SVGIG (reference sequence). This CDR3 is 15 amino acids long. V was shortened by 3 bases and J by 10 bases, with 19 bases between the two germline ends.

The sequence was collected from a man aged 50-60 years with active or convalescent COVID-19. Sequencing was carried out using peripheral blood. This chain links TRBV30 with TRBJ1-6; D not resolved. CDR3 amino acids: CAWSGMGLPGSPLHF. In DNA form, the CDR3 reads TGTGCCTGGAGCGGGATGGGATTGCCTGGGTCACCCCTCCACTTT.